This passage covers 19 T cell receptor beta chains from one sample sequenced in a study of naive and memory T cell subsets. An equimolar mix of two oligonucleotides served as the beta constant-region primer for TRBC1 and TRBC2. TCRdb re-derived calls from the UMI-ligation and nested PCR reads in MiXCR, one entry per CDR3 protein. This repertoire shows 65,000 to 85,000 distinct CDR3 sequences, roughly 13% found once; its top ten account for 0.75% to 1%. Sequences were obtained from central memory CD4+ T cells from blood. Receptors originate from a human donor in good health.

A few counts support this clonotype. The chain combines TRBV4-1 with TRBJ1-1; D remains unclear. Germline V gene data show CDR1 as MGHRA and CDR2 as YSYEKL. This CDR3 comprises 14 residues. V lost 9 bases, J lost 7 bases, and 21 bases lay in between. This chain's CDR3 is CASALRATQNEAFF. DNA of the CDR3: TGCGCCAGTGCCCTGCGGGCTACGCAAAATGAAGCTTTCTTT.

CDR3 coding DNA: TGTGCCAGCTTCCTTCCCGGGGGAACCGGGGAGCTGTTTTTT. Protein: CASFLPGGTGELFF. The chain couples TRBV28 to TRBJ2-2; D may be TRBD2 (6 bases). The CDR3 extends over 14 amino acids. V lost 8 bases and J 5 bases, leaving 15 bases between the germline ends. The V gene's germline CDR1 is MDHEN and CDR2 SYDVKM.

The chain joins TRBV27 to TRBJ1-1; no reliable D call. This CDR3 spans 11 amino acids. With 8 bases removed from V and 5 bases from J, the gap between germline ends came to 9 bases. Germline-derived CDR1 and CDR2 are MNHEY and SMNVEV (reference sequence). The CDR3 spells CASLRETEAFF. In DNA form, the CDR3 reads TGTGCCAGCTTAAGGGAGACTGAAGCTTTCTTT.

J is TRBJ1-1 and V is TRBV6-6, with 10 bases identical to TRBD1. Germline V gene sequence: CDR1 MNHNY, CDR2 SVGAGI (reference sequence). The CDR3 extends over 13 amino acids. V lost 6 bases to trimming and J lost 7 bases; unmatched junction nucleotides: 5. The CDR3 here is CASSRQGANEAFF. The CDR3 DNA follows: TGTGCCAGCAGCCGACAGGGGGCAAATGAAGCTTTCTTT.

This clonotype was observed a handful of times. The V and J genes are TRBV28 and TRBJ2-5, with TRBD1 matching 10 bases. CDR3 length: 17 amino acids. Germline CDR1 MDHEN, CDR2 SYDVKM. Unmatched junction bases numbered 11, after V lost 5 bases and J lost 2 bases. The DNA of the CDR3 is TGTGCCAGCAGTAGGGGACAGGGGCGAACCTCTCAAGAGACCCAGTACTTC. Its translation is CASSRGQGRTSQETQYF.

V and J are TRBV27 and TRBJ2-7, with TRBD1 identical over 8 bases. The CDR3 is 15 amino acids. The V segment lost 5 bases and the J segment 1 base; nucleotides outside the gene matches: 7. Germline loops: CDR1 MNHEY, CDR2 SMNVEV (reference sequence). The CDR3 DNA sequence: TGTGCCAGCAGTCGAAAAGGACAGGGATCCTACGAGCAGTACTTC. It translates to CASSRKGQGSYEQYF.

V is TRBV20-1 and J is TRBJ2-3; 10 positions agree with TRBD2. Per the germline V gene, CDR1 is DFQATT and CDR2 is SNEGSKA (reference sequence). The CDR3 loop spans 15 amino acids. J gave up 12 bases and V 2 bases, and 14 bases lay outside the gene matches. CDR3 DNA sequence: TGCAGTGCTAGACTGACTCGGACTAGCGGACTCAAACAGTATTTT. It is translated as CSARLTRTSGLKQYF.

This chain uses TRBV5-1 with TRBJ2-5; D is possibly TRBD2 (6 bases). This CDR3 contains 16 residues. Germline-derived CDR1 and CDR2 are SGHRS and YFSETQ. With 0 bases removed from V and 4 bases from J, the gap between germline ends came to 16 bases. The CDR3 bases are TGCGCCAGCAGCTTGGATGGGACTGGAAGAGGAGAGACCCAGTACTTC. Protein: CASSLDGTGRGETQYF.

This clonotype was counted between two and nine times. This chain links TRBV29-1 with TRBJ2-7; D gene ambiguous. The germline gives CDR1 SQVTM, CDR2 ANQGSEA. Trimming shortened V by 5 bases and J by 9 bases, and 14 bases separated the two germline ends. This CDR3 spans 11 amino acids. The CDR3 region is CSVRSSGGQYF. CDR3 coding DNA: TGCAGCGTTAGAAGCTCAGGCGGGCAGTACTTC.

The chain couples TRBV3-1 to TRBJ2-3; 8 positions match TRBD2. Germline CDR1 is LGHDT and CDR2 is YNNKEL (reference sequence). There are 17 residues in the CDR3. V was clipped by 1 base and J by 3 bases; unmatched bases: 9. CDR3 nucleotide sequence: TGTGCCAGCAGCCAAGTAGGAGCGGGAGCGGGGACAGATACGCAGTATTTT. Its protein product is CASSQVGAGAGTDTQYF.

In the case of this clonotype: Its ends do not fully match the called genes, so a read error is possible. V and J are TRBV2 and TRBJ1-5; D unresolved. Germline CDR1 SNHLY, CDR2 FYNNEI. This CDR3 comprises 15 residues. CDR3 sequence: CASSEARNVARRSYF. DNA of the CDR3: TGTGCCAGCAGTGAAGCTAGAAACGTAGCTCGGCGTAGTTATTTT.

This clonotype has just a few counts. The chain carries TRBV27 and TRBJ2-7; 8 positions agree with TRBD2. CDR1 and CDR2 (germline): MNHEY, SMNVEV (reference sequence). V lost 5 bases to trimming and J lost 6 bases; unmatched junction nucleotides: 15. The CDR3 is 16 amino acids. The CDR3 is CASSHYPAGGAGEQYF. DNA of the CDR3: TGTGCCAGCAGTCATTACCCGGCGGGAGGTGCGGGCGAGCAGTACTTC.

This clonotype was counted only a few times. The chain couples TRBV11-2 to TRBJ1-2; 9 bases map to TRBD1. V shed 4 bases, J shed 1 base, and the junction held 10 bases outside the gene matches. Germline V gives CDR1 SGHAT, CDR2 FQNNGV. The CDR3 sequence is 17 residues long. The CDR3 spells CASSSWTGETINYGYTF. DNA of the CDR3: TGTGCCAGCAGCTCCTGGACAGGGGAAACGATTAACTATGGCTACACCTTC.

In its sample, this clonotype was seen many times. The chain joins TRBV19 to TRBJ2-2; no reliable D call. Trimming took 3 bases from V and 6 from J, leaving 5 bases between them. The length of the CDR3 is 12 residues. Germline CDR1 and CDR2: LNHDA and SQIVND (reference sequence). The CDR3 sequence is CASSILAGELFF. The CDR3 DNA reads TGTGCCAGTAGTATTCTTGCCGGGGAGCTGTTTTTT.

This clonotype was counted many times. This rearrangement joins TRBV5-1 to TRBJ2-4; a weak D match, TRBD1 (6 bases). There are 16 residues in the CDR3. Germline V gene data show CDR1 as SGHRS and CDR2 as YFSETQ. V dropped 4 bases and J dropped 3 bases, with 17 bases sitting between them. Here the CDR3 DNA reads TGCGCCAGCAGCATAGCCTCACAGGGTAACAAAAACATTCAGTACTTC. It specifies CASSIASQGNKNIQYF.

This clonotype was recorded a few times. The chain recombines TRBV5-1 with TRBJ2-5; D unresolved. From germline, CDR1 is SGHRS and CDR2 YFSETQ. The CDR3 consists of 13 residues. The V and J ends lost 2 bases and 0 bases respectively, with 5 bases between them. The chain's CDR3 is CASSFQYQETQYF. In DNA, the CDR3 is TGCGCCAGCAGCTTCCAGTACCAAGAGACCCAGTACTTC.

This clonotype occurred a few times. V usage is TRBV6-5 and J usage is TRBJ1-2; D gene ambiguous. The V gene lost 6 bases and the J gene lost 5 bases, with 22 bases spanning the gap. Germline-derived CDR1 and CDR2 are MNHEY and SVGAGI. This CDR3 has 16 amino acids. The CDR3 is CASRPRRFYSAYGYTF. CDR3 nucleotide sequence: TGTGCCAGCAGACCCCGAAGGTTTTACAGCGCTTATGGCTACACCTTC.

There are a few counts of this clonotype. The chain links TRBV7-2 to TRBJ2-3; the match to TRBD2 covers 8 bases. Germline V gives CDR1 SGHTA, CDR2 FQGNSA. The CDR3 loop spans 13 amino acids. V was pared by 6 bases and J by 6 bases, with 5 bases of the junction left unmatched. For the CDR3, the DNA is TGTGCCAGCAGTTCGGGGGGGCGGGATACGCAGTATTTT. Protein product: CASSSGGRDTQYF.

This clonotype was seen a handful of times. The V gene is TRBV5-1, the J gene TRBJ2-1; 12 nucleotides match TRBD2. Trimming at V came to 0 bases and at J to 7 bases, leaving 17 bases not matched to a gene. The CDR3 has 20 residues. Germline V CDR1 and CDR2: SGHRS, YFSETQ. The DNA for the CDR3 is TGCGCCAGCAGCTTGGGGGCGACAGGACTAGCGGGAATCTTTAGGAATGAGCAGTTCTTC. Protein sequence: CASSLGATGLAGIFRNEQFF.